The rows below give T cell receptor beta chains drawn from one sample of a study of STAT5B mutations in CD4+ large granular lymphocyte leukemia. Repertoires were generated with immunoSEQ multiplex PCR, while TCRdb's copy carries only in-frame clones and drops some. The sample has 25,000 to 35,000 clones; just under 80% are singletons. The source material was CD4+ T cells from blood buffy coats. These receptors all stem from a human donor in good health. CDR3s include the opening cysteine and the closing phenylalanine or tryptophan. The D gene is left open where the match is weak. Size is omitted from some rows. Given values are once, few, many or a class for expanded clones.

j_call	v_call	d_call	clone_size	cdr3_nt	cdr3_aa
TRBJ2-3	TRBV4-2	TRBD1	once	TGTGCCAGCAGCCAGGGTCACCGGGACAGGGGTGGGACAGATACGCAGTATTTT	CASSQGHRDRGGTDTQYF
TRBJ1-1	TRBV5-4	.	.	TGTGCCAGCAGCGAAAAGGGACTCTTGAACACTGAAGCTTTCTTT	CASSEKGLLNTEAFF
TRBJ2-7	TRBV7-3	.	.	TGTGCCAGCAGCTTCACCGGTGGGGGGATGTTCGAGCAGTACTTC	CASSFTGGGMFEQYF
TRBJ1-3	TRBV18	.	.	TGTGCCAGCTCACCCACTTTACAGGGAAACACCATATATTTT	CASSPTLQGNTIYF
TRBJ2-5	TRBV27	.	.	TGTGCCAGCAGTTCCCGGGGGACCCAGTACTTC	CASSSRGTQYF
TRBJ2-7	TRBV28	.	once	TGTGCCAGCAGTTTGAAGGGGCACGAGCAGTACTTC	CASSLKGHEQYF
TRBJ2-5	TRBV7-9	TRBD2	.	TGTGCCAGCAGCCCGGGAGGGGCAGGTGGCGGAGAGACCCAGTACTTC	CASSPGGAGGGETQYF
TRBJ2-1	TRBV29-1	TRBD2	.	TGCAGCGTTGTAAGGCGGGAGGCCGTCGGTGAGCAGTTCTTC	CSVVRREAVGEQFF
TRBJ2-2	TRBV18	TRBD2	.	TGTGCCAGCTCACCGCCCAATTCCCGGACTAGCGGGCCCGGGGAGCTGTTTTTT	CASSPPNSRTSGPGELFF
TRBJ1-2	TRBV27	TRBD1	.	TGTGCCAGCAGAGGGACAGGGGTGTTAGGCTACACCTTC	CASRGTGVLGYTF
TRBJ1-6	TRBV9	TRBD1	.	TGTGCCAGCAGCGCTCTCGGGGGACAGGGTAATTCACCCCTCCACTTT	CASSALGGQGNSPLHF
TRBJ1-2	TRBV10-3	.	.	TGTGCCATCAGTGAGGGGGGGGAGCTTGGCTACACCTTC	CAISEGGELGYTF
TRBJ1-1	TRBV7-9	.	.	TGTGCCAGCAGCTACACTGGACGAGCTTTCTTT	CASSYTGRAFF
TRBJ1-1	TRBV7-9	TRBD1	.	TGTGCCAGCAGCGGCTACAGGGGGGACACTGAAGCTTTCTTT	CASSGYRGDTEAFF
TRBJ2-2	TRBV9	.	.	TGTGCCAGCAGCCCCCGACTAGACGGGGAGCTGTTTTTT	CASSPRLDGELFF
TRBJ2-7	TRBV7-9	TRBD1	.	TGTGCCAGCAGCGGCCGGGACAGTCAAACCTACGAGCAGTACTTC	CASSGRDSQTYEQYF
TRBJ1-2	TRBV11-2	.	.	TGTGCCAGCAGCTTAGCCCCCGGGACGGAGTATGGCTACACCTTC	CASSLAPGTEYGYTF
TRBJ2-5	TRBV7-9	.	.	TGTGCCAGCAGCTTAGTGTTAGCCCTAGGAGGGGAGACCCAGTACTTC	CASSLVLALGGETQYF
TRBJ1-1	TRBV15	.	.	TGTGCCACCAGCTATGCGAGGGGACTGAACACTGAAGCTTTCTTT	CATSYARGLNTEAFF
TRBJ2-3	TRBV11-2	.	.	TGTGCCAGCGCCGGTGCCCTAACAGGGCCTCGGACAGATACGCAGTATTTT	CASAGALTGPRTDTQYF
TRBJ2-7	TRBV27	.	.	TGTGCCAGCAGTAGAGGTGGCCCGAACGAGCAGTACTTC	CASSRGGPNEQYF
TRBJ2-1	TRBV4-1	.	once	TGCGCCAGCAGCCAAGATCCGGGATCGGCCTACAATGAGCAGTTCTTC	CASSQDPGSAYNEQFF
TRBJ1-1	TRBV5-6	.	.	TGTGCCAGCACCGGTTCTGATCAGGCGAACACTGAAGCTTTCTTT	CASTGSDQANTEAFF
TRBJ1-3	TRBV18	.	.	TGTGCCAGCTCAAGGGAAAGGGGCCTCTCTGGAAACACCATATATTTT	CASSRERGLSGNTIYF
TRBJ2-3	TRBV7-8	.	.	TGTGCCAGCAGCCAAGGGACTAGCACAGATACGCAGTATTTT	CASSQGTSTDTQYF
TRBJ1-4	TRBV6-5	.	few	TGTGCCAGCAGTTACTCGGGGACGGACGAAAAACTGTTTTTT	CASSYSGTDEKLFF
TRBJ2-1	TRBV10-3	TRBD1	once	TGTGCCATCAGCGACAGGGAGATGGGTGAGCAGTTCTTC	CAISDREMGEQFF
TRBJ1-6	TRBV5-4	.	.	TGTGCCAGCAGCTCTGGGACCGTGACACCCCTCCACTTT	CASSSGTVTPLHF
TRBJ2-3	TRBV7-3	.	.	TGTGCCAGCAGCTTACGAAGGGGAGATACGCAGTATTTT	CASSLRRGDTQYF
TRBJ1-1	TRBV6-1	.	.	TGTGCCAGCAGGGAGGCCTGGGCCGGATCTGAAGCTTTCTTT	CASREAWAGSEAFF
TRBJ2-2	TRBV7-3	TRBD2	.	TGTGCCAGCAGCTTAAATGGCGGGGGGGCCCCCACCGGGGAGCTGTTTTTT	CASSLNGGGAPTGELFF
TRBJ2-3	TRBV9	TRBD2	.	TGTGCCAGCAGCCTACGTGGCGGGGGGAACTCAGATACGCAGTATTTT	CASSLRGGGNSDTQYF
TRBJ1-1	TRBV2	.	.	TGTGCCAGCAGCTCAAGACGAAACACTGAAGCTTTCTTT	CASSSRRNTEAFF
TRBJ2-7	TRBV5-1	TRBD1	.	TGCGCCAGCAGTGCAGGGGGCTCCTACGAGCAGTACTTC	CASSAGGSYEQYF
TRBJ2-7	TRBV11-1	.	.	TGTGCCAGCAGCTTACAGGACAGCCAGTACTTC	CASSLQDSQYF
TRBJ1-5	TRBV6-1	.	.	TGTGCCAGCAGTTGGAGTTCCAATCAGCCCCAGCATTTT	CASSWSSNQPQHF
TRBJ1-1	TRBV6-1	.	.	TGTGCCAGCAGCCCAAGCGCGGGGAGAGAAACTGAAGCTTTCTTT	CASSPSAGRETEAFF